A selection of T cell receptor beta chains follows, all from one sample in a study of blood T cell repertoires in COVID-19. Sequencing was performed with immunoSEQ multiplex PCR; in TCRdb, only in-frame clones are kept and a portion is missing. The data hold 140,000 to 150,000 clones, with approximately 80% observed a single time. The sequenced material came from peripheral blood. Receptor source: a man between 60 and 75 years old with active or convalescent COVID-19. Both conserved end residues are part of each CDR3. The order of the fields is V gene, CDR3 length, J gene, clone size, D gene, CDR3 protein, CDR3 DNA. The D gene is left open where the match is weak. Clone sizes are given selectively: once, few, many, or a class where the clone is expanded.

v_call: TRBV7-9; cdr3_length: 15; j_call: TRBJ1-2; clone_size: once; d_call: TRBD1; cdr3_aa: CASSFRQGGQAGYTF; cdr3_nt: TGTGCCAGCAGCTTCCGACAGGGGGGGCAGGCTGGCTACACCTTC
v_call: TRBV19; cdr3_length: 15; j_call: TRBJ1-1; clone_size: .; d_call: TRBD1; cdr3_aa: CASSSRDRGNTEAFF; cdr3_nt: TGTGCCAGTAGTTCTCGGGACAGGGGGAACACTGAAGCTTTCTTT
v_call: TRBV7-3; cdr3_length: 17; j_call: TRBJ2-3; clone_size: .; d_call: TRBD2; cdr3_aa: CASSHQKLAGGPDTQYF; cdr3_nt: TGTGCCAGCAGCCACCAGAAACTAGCGGGAGGGCCGGACACGCAGTATTTT
v_call: TRBV28; cdr3_length: 16; j_call: TRBJ2-3; clone_size: .; d_call: .; cdr3_aa: CASSYNPAVSTDTQYF; cdr3_nt: TGTGCCAGCAGTTATAACCCCGCAGTTAGCACAGATACGCAGTATTTT
v_call: TRBV29-1; cdr3_length: 13; j_call: TRBJ1-6; clone_size: few; d_call: .; cdr3_aa: CSATLGPGSPLHF; cdr3_nt: TGCAGCGCCACTTTGGGGCCTGGATCACCCCTCCACTTT
v_call: TRBV5-5; cdr3_length: 16; j_call: TRBJ2-7; clone_size: .; d_call: TRBD2; cdr3_aa: CASSLSVAGASYEQYF; cdr3_nt: TGTGCCAGCAGCTTGAGTGTAGCGGGGGCTTCCTACGAGCAGTACTTC
v_call: TRBV2; cdr3_length: 15; j_call: TRBJ1-6; clone_size: .; d_call: TRBD1; cdr3_aa: CASSGTGRSDSPLHF; cdr3_nt: TGTGCCAGCAGTGGGACAGGGAGGTCCGATTCACCCCTCCACTTT
v_call: TRBV7-8; cdr3_length: 15; j_call: TRBJ2-3; clone_size: .; d_call: TRBD2; cdr3_aa: CASSPLAGEGDTQYF; cdr3_nt: TGTGCCAGCAGCCCACTAGCGGGAGAAGGAGATACGCAGTATTTT
v_call: TRBV20-1; cdr3_length: 13; j_call: TRBJ2-5; clone_size: .; d_call: .; cdr3_aa: CSASQGIGKTQYF; cdr3_nt: TGCAGTGCTAGTCAGGGAATTGGGAAGACCCAGTACTTC
v_call: TRBV4-1; cdr3_length: 15; j_call: TRBJ2-1; clone_size: .; d_call: TRBD2; cdr3_aa: CASSQDVLAGLAPFF; cdr3_nt: TGCGCCAGCAGCCAAGATGTACTAGCGGGACTTGCTCCGTTCTTC
v_call: TRBV28; cdr3_length: 13; j_call: TRBJ1-5; clone_size: .; d_call: .; cdr3_aa: CASSRGYTQPQHF; cdr3_nt: TGTGCCAGCAGTCGAGGATACACCCAGCCCCAGCATTTT
v_call: TRBV6-5; cdr3_length: 15; j_call: TRBJ1-5; clone_size: .; d_call: TRBD1; cdr3_aa: CASSYSYRGGQPQHF; cdr3_nt: TGTGCCAGCAGTTACTCATACAGGGGGGGCCAGCCCCAGCATTTT